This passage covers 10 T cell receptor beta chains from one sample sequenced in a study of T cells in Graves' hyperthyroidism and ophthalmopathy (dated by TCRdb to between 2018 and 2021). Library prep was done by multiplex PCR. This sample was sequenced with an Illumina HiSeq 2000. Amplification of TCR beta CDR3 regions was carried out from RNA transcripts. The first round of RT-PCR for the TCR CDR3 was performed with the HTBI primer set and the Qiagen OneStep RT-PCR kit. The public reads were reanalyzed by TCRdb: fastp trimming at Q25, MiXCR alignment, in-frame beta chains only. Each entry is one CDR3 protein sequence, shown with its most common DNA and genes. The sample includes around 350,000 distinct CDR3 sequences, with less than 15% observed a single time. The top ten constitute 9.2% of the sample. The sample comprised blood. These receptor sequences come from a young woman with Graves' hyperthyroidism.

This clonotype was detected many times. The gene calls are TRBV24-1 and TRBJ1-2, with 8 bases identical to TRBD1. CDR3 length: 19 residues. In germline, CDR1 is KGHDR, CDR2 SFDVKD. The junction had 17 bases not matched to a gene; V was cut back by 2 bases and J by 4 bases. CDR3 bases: TGTGCCACCAGTGATTCCCCCCCCTCTGACAGGGGATATGGCTATGGCTACACCTTC. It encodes CATSDSPPSDRGYGYGYTF.

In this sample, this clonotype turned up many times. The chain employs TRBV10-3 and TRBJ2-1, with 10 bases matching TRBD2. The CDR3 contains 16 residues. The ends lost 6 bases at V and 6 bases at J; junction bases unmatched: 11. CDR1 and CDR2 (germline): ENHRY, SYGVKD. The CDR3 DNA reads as TGTGCCATCAGCCTTAAGCTAGCGGGAGATGGCAATGAGCAGTTCTTC. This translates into CAISLKLAGDGNEQFF.

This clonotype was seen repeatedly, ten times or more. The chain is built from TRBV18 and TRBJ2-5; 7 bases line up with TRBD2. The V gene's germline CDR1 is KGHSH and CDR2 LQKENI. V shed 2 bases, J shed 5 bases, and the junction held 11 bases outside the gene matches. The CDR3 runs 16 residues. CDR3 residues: CASSPAEAGLGETQYF. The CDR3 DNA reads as TGTGCCAGCTCACCAGCGGAAGCGGGGCTCGGGGAGACCCAGTACTTC.

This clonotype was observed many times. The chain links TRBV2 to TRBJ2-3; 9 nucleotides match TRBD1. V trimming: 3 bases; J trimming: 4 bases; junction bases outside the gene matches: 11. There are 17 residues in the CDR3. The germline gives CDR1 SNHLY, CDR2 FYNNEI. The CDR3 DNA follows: TGTGCCAGCAGTGAGGTGGGGACAGGGAGGATATCAGATACGCAGTATTTT. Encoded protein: CASSEVGTGRISDTQYF.

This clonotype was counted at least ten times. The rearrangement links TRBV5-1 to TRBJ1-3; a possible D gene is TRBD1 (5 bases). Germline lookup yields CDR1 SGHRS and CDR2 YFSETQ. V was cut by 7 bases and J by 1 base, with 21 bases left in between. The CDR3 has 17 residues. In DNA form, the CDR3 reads TGCGCCAGCCGCACAGGAGGCTATGTCCCTTCTGGAAACACCATATATTTT. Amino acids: CASRTGGYVPSGNTIYF.

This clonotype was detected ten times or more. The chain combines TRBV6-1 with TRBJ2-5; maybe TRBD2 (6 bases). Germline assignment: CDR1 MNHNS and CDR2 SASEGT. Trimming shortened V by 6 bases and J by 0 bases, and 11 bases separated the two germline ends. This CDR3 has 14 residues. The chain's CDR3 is CASSGGAYQETQYF. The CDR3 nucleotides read TGTGCCAGCAGCGGAGGGGCGTACCAAGAGACCCAGTACTTC.

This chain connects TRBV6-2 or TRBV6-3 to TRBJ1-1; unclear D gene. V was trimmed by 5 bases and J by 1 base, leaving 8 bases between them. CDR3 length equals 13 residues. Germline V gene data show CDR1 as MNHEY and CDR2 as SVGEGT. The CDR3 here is CASSAKGNTEAFF. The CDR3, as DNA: TGTGCCAGCAGTGCAAAGGGGAACACTGAAGCTTTCTTT.

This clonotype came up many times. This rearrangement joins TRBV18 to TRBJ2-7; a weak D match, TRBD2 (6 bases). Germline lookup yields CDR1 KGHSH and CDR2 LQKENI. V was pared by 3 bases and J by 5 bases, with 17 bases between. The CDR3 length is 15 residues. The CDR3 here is CASSPLEGRLDEQYF. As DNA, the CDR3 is TGTGCCAGCTCACCCCTGGAGGGGAGGCTCGACGAGCAGTACTTC.

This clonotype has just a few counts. CDR3 amino acids: CASSRLAGESETQYF. CDR3 sequence (DNA): TGTGCCAGCAGTCGGCTAGCGGGAGAGTCAGAGACCCAGTACTTC. V usage is TRBV25-1 and J usage is TRBJ2-5, with TRBD2 identical over 10 bases. With V trimmed by 5 bases and J by 4 bases, 7 bases remained unmatched. This CDR3 is 15 amino acids long. The germline V gene has CDR1 MGHDK and CDR2 SYGVNS.

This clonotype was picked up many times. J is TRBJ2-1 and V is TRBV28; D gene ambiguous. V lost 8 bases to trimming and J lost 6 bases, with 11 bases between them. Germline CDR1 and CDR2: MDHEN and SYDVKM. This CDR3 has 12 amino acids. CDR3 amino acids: CASDRVGNEQFF. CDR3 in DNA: TGTGCCAGCGATCGGGTCGGCAATGAGCAGTTCTTC.